The sequence of this TCR beta chain was determined in a study of human T cells and chemical hapten exposure listed by TCRdb under 2021. For the study in its entirety: For sensitization, 2% DPC in acetone was applied to a 2 cm by 2 cm area of upper inner arm skin. The mostly female patient cohort included alopecia areata with under or over 50% scalp involvement, alopecia totalis and alopecia universalis. Weekly therapeutic DPC doses were additionally applied to the scalp of patients throughout the roughly 22-week study period. Under 30 alopecia patients gave blood for TCR sequencing at one to four time points (pre-sensitization, 2, 6 and 24 weeks). Libraries were combined into a pool for sequencing, and differences in TCR yield between samples came mainly from small differences in library volumes within the pool. Peripheral blood TCR repertoire changes were tracked in vivo in alopecia patients during primary and secondary sensitization to the hapten diphenylcyclopropenone (DPC). Patch testing was done on the upper back using Finn chambers containing 0.01% DPC, and results were scored after 6 days according to International Contact Dermatitis Research Group standards. Blood samples were taken from patients before sensitization (week 0) and at 2, 6 and about 24 weeks after DPC sensitization. General conclusions and limits of the study: Expanded TCRs formed significantly more large CDR3 similarity clusters than pre-sensitization or healthy control sets, consistent with antigen-driven responses. DPC sensitization did not change the number of TCRs with a frequency above 1 in 1000, and there was no evidence of changes in global repertoire structure. After repeated subsampling, the strength of the expansion versus patch-test correlation and the threshold at which it became significant changed. All patients had alopecia, a presumed autoimmune disease, so their immune response might differ from that of healthy individuals. The number of PT1 expanded TCRs positively correlated with patch test score, significant at thresholds 8, 16 and 32 but not 4.

At least ten counts were recorded for this clonotype. No cognate antigen has been identified for it. Per-base qualities were not stored, and no clone one base away is much larger. V is shortened by 4 bases, J by 0 bases, and the region joining them spans 11 bases. There are 15 amino acids in the CDR3, from cysteine to phenylalanine inclusive. Only the CDR3 portion is preserved as DNA: 45 bases, with reading frame beginning at the first base. Via the germline V gene, CDR1 is SGHTA and CDR2 FQGTGA. The time point label corresponds to: patch test 1, 2 weeks after DPC sensitization. The sample's treatment or condition, from its label and the paper: therapeutic diphenylcyclopropenone sensitization with weekly scalp DPC. At every patch-test visit, the blood draw took place before the patch test was put on. To be eligible, patients had to be aged 18 to 70, diagnosed with alopecia and judged suitable for DPC therapy, while pregnant patients were excluded. Total RNA was extracted from unfractionated whole blood that had been collected in Tempus Blood RNA tubes.

The library came from RACE. The sequencing machine was a NextSeq 500. During library preparation, unique molecular identifiers were attached to individual cDNA molecules so that TCRs could be counted quantitatively and reproducibly. For every blood RNA sample, sequencing covered both the TCR alpha and TCR beta chains. Per the authors' processing: A median of roughly 98,000 TCRs per sample was observed, with a range of about 20,000 to 700,000. The Decombinator software suite was used to annotate the V, J and CDR3 of the TCR reads. For the PS versus PT1 abundance plots, all samples were subsampled to the same number of TCRs (28,000). Expanded TCRs were defined as absent before sensitization and observed at least eight times at the 2-week time point. The public reads were reprocessed in TCRdb via fastp at Q25 and MiXCR, keeping in-frame beta chains. CDR3 protein sequences are deduplicated, and each keeps its most common genes and DNA. TCRdb, rather than the study authors, made the V and J calls. This sample holds fewer than 400,000 distinct CDR3 sequences; around 7% were observed only once. Jointly, the top ten make up 8.4% of the sample.

This TCR derives from a woman younger than 30 with alopecia areata. Some clones in this sample may be carry-over from other donors' samples. The chain uses TRBV7-3 and TRBJ2-3; the D segment could be TRBD2, given 6 matching bases. Specimen: whole blood, collected in connection with sensitization to the hapten diphenylcyclopropenone (DPC). The CDR3 protein: CASSSSSASTDTQYF. Read as DNA, the sequence is TGTGCCAGCAGCTCTTCTAGCGCTAGCACAGATACGCAGTATTTT.